These T cell receptor beta chains were read from a single sample in a study of T cells expressing NK-cell markers. One entry per CDR3 protein, without DNA, is what TCRdb gives after re-calling the 5' RACE reads. The sample includes 200,000 to 300,000 distinct CDR3 sequences. The sequencing sample was made of blood T cells: a sorted CD56 or NKG2C T cell subset, CD4+ or CD8+ T cells, or bulk PBMC T cells (not recorded which). The receptors shown here come from a young man in good health. Each CDR3 is given with its conserved first and last residue.

V: TRBV29-1
J: TRBJ2-1
CDR3: CSVDVTGIVYEQFF

V: TRBV27
J: TRBJ2-1
CDR3: CASSRTGLYNEQFF

V: TRBV19
J: TRBJ2-1
CDR3: CASSTLAGGLTWYEQFF

V: TRBV3-1
J: TRBJ1-5
CDR3: CASSQRSGQGAQPQHF

V: TRBV7-9
J: TRBJ2-5
CDR3: CASSRRSETQYF

V: TRBV6-2/TRBV6-3
J: TRBJ2-2
CDR3: CASSYSFGLAGRSANTGELFF

V: TRBV7-9
J: TRBJ2-5
CDR3: CASSRFGDPGQETQYF

V: TRBV11-1
J: TRBJ2-5
CDR3: CASSRGLETQYF

V: TRBV12-3/TRBV12-4
J: TRBJ1-2
CDR3: CASTLLGGFNYGYTF

V: TRBV4-3
J: TRBJ2-5
CDR3: CASSRGTAGGPRETQYF

V: TRBV10-2
J: TRBJ2-1
CDR3: CPGGRRTYNEQFF

V: TRBV20-1
J: TRBJ2-5
CDR3: CSATGTSGTLETQYF

V: TRBV6-6
J: TRBJ2-5
CDR3: CAAGEELETQYF

V: TRBV10-3
J: TRBJ2-1
CDR3: CAAGADNEQFF

V: TRBV10-3
J: TRBJ2-3
CDR3: CAISESKTSTFWDTQYF

V: TRBV12-3/TRBV12-4
J: TRBJ2-5
CDR3: CASSLVGGLETQYF

V: TRBV10-3
J: TRBJ2-2
CDR3: CAIGPGGRQGSGELFF

V: TRBV20-1
J: TRBJ1-4
CDR3: CSASYSVSVEKLFF

V: TRBV25-1
J: TRBJ2-7
CDR3: CASSEWGIRDEQYF

V: TRBV15
J: TRBJ1-4
CDR3: CATSREGTGDREKLFF

V: TRBV10-3
J: TRBJ1-1
CDR3: CAIRDERGSIAFF

V: TRBV7-9
J: TRBJ2-5
CDR3: CASSSPSGTAGTQYF

V: TRBV29-1
J: TRBJ2-1
CDR3: CSVTGRVYNEQFF

V: TRBV29-1
J: TRBJ1-2
CDR3: CSVARLVGGMDYGYTF